Sequencing of this T cell receptor beta chain was carried out in a study of shared T cell receptors in the human thymus (dated by TCRdb to 2020 to 2022). Regarding the complete study: The study examined how self-reactive, shared T-cell receptor alpha chains are generated in the human thymus.

The library was prepared using the immunoSEQ multiplex PCR assay. TCRdb mirrors the immuneACCESS table, restricted to in-frame sequences. Some clones are absent from its copies; in checked studies, under half trace to an unresolved V gene, and the reason for the others is unknown. Recorded for this sample are 55,000 to 80,000 clones; roughly 96% of them occurred a single time. The ten most abundant clones make up roughly 0.033% of the sample. Only one count was recorded for this clone. Its recognized antigen is unknown. No much larger clonotype is one base removed from it; base qualities were not supplied. CDR1 MGHRA and CDR2 YSYEKL were looked up in the germline V gene. V was cut back by 0 bases and J by 8 bases, leaving a gap of 13 bases between them. The CDR3 sequence holds 14 residues, the cysteine and phenylalanine included. The read is trimmed to its CDR3 DNA, 42 bases read in frame from base 1.

Sequenced: thymocytes. The chain joins TRBV4-1 to TRBJ1-2; confidence is insufficient to name the D gene. This TCR was sampled from a human donor. The CDR3 loop reads CASSQDPSGRGYTF. The sequence in DNA is TGCGCCAGCAGCCAAGATCCAAGTGGCCGGGGCTACACCTTC.